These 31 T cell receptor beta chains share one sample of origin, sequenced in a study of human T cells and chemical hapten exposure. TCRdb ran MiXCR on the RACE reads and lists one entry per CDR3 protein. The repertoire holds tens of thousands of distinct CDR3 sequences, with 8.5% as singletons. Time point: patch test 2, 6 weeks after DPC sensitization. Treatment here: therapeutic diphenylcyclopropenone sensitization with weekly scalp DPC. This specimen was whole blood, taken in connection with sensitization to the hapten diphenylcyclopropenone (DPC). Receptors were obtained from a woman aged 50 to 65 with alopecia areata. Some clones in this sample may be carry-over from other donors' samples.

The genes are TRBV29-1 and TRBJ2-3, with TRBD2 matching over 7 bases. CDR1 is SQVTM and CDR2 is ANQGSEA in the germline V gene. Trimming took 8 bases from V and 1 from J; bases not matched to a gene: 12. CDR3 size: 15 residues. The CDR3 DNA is TGCAGCCCCGACTTCACTAGCGCCCGCACAGATACGCAGTATTTT. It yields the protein CSPDFTSARTDTQYF.

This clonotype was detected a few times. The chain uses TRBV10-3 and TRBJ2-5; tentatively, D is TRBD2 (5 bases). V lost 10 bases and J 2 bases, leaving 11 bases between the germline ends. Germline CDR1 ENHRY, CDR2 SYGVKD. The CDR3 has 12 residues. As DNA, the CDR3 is TGTGCCACTTCGGGGTTTCAAGAGACCCAGTACTTC. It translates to CATSGFQETQYF.

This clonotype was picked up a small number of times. CDR3 in amino acids: CSVRRQDTTPDYGYTF. CDR3 bases: TGCAGCGTACGCCGACAGGACACAACTCCCGACTATGGCTACACCTTC. V and J are TRBV29-1 and TRBJ1-2, with a possible D match to TRBD1 (6 bases). Germline CDR1 reads SQVTM; CDR2 reads ANQGSEA. The CDR3 is 16 residues long. V dropped 6 bases and J dropped 3 bases, with 23 bases sitting between them.

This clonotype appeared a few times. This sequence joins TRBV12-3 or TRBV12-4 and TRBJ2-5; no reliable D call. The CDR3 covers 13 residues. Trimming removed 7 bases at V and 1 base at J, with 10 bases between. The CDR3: CASKGRIQETQYF. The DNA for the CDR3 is TGTGCCAGCAAAGGCCGGATCCAAGAGACCCAGTACTTC.

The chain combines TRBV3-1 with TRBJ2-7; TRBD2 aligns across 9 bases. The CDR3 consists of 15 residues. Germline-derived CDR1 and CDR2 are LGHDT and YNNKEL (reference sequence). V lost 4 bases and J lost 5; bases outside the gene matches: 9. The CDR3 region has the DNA TGTGCCAGCAGCCGAGACCTTAGCGGGAGTGACGAGCAGTACTTC. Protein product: CASSRDLSGSDEQYF.

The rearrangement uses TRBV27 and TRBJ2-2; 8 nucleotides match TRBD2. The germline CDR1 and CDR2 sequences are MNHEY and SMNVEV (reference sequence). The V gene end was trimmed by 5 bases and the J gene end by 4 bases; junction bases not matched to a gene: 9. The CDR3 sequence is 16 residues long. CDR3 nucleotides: TGTGCCAGCAGTACGGGAGCGGGAGTTAGCACCGGGGAGCTGTTTTTT. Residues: CASSTGAGVSTGELFF.

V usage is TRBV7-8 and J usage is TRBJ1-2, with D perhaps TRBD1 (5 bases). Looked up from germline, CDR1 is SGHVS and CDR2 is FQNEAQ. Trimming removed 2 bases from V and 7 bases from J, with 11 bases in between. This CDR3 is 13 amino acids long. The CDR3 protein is CASSLSRGGGYTF. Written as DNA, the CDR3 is TGTGCCAGCAGCTTATCGCGGGGCGGTGGCTACACCTTC.

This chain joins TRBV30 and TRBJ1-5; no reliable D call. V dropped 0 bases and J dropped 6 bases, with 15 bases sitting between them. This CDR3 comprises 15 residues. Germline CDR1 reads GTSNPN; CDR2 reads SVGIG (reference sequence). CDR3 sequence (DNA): TGTGCCTGGAGTGTTAGTACGGGATTGACTCAGCCCCAGCATTTT. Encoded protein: CAWSVSTGLTQPQHF.

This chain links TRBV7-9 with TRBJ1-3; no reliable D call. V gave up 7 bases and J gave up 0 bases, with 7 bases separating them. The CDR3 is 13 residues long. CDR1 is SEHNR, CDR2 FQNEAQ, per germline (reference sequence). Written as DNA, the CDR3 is TGTGCCAGCAAAGAGAGCTCTGGAAACACCATATATTTT. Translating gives CASKESSGNTIYF.

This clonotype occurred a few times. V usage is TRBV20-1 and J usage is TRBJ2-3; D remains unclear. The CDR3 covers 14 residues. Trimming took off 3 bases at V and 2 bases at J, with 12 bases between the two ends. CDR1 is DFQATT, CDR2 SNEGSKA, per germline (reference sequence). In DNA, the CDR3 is TGCAGTGCTAGTTACGGAGCGTTCACAGATACGCAGTATTTT. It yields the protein CSASYGAFTDTQYF.

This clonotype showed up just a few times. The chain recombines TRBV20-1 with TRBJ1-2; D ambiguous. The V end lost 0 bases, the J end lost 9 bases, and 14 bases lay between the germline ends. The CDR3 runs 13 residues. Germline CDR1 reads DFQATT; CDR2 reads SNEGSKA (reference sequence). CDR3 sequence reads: CSARDSFSSSYTF. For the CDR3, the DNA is TGCAGTGCTAGAGATAGTTTCTCTTCTAGCTACACCTTC.

CDR3 nucleotides: TGTGCCAGCAGTTTCCCAGGGGTGGCCACTGAAGCTTTCTTT. It encodes CASSFPGVATEAFF. V gene TRBV12-3 or TRBV12-4 combines with J gene TRBJ1-1; a possible D gene is TRBD1 (6 bases). The CDR3 extends over 14 amino acids. V was shortened by 3 bases and J by 4 bases, with 12 bases between the two germline ends.

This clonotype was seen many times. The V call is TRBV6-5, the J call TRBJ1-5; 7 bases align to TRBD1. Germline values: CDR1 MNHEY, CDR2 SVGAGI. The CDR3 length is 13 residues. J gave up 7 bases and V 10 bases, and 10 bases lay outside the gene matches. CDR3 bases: TGTGCCACACAGAGACAGGGAGAACAGCCCCAGCATTTT. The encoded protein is CATQRQGEQPQHF.

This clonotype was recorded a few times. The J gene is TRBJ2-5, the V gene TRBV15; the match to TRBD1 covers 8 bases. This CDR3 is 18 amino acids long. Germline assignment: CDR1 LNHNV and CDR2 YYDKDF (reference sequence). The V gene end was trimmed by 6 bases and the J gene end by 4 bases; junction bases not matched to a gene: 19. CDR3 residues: CATRGTDPDRGKGETQYF. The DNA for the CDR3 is TGTGCCACCAGAGGAACAGATCCCGACAGGGGAAAAGGAGAGACCCAGTACTTC.

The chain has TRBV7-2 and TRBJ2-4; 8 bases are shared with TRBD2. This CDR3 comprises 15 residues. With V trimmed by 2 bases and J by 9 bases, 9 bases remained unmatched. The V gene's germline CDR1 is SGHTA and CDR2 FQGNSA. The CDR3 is CASSLKGGTRFIQYF. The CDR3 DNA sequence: TGTGCCAGCAGCTTAAAAGGGGGGACTAGATTCATTCAGTACTTC.

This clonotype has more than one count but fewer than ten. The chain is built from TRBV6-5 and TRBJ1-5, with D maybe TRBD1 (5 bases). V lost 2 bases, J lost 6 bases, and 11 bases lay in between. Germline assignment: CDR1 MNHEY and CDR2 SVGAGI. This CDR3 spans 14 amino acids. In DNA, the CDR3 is TGTGCCAGCAGTTACCAGGAGGGGTTTCAGCCCCAGCATTTT. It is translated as CASSYQEGFQPQHF.

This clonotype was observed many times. CDR3 coding DNA: TGCAGTGCGGGGACAGGGTTTAACAATCAGCCCCAGCATTTT. This gives the protein CSAGTGFNNQPQHF. V is TRBV20-1 and J is TRBJ1-5, with 9 positions matching TRBD1. Germline CDR1 and CDR2: DFQATT and SNEGSKA (reference sequence). CDR3 length: 14 amino acids. The V gene end was trimmed by 6 bases and the J gene end by 3 bases; junction bases not matched to a gene: 6.

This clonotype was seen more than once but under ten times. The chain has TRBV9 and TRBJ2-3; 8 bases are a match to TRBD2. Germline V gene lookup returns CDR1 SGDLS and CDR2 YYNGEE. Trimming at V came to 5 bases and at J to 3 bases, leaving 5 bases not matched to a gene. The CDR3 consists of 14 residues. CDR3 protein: CASSGSGGTDTQYF. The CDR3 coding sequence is TGTGCCAGCAGTGGCAGCGGGGGAACAGATACGCAGTATTTT.

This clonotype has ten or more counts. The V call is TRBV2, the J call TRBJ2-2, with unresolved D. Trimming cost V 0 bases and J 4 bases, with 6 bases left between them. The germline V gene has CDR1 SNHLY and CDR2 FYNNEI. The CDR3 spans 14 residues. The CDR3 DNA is TGTGCCAGCAGTGAAGCGCGGAGCACCGGGGAGCTGTTTTTT. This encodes CASSEARSTGELFF.

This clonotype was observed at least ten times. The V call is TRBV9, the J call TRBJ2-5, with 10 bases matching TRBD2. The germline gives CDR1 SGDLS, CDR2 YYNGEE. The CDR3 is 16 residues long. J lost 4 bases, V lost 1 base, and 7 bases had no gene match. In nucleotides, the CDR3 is TGTGCCAGCAGCGTATCAAGCGGGAGGGCATCAGAGACCCAGTACTTC. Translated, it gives CASSVSSGRASETQYF.

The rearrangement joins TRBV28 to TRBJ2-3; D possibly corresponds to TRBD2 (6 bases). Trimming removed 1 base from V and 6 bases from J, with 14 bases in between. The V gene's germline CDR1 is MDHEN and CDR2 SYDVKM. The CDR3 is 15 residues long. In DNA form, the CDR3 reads TGTGCCAGCAGTTTATCGGGTTTAAGCGGGGATACGCAGTATTTT. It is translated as CASSLSGLSGDTQYF.

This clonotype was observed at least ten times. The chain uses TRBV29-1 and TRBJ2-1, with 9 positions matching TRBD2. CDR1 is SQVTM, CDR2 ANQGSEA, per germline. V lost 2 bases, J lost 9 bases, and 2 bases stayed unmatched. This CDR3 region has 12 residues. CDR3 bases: TGCAGCGTTGAAATTAGCGGGAGTGAGCAGTTCTTC. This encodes CSVEISGSEQFF.

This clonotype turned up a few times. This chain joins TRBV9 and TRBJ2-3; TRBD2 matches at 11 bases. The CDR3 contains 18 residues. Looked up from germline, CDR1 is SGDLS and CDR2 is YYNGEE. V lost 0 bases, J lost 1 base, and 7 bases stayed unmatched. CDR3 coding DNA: TGTGCCAGCAGCGTAGGTTTTTTTAGCGGGGGGGGCACAGATACGCAGTATTTT. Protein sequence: CASSVGFFSGGGTDTQYF.

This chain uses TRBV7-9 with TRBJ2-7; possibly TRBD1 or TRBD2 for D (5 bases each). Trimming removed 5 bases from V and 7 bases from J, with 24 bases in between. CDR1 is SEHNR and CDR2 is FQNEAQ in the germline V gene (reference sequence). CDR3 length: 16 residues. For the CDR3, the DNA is TGTGCCAGCAGCCAAAGGGCCGGGACCCCCGACGAAGAGCAGTACTTC. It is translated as CASSQRAGTPDEEQYF.

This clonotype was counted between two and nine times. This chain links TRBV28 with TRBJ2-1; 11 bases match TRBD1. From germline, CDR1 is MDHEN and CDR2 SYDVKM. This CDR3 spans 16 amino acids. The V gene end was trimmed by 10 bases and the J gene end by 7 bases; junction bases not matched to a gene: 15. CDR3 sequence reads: CATSSGGTGGKNEQFF. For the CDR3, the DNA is TGTGCCACCTCCTCAGGGGGGACAGGGGGAAAAAATGAGCAGTTCTTC.

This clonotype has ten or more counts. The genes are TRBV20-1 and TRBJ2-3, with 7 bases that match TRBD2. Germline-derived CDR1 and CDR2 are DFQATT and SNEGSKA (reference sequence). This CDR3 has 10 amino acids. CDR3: CMGGGDTQYF. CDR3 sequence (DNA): TGCATGGGGGGGGGGGATACGCAGTATTTT.

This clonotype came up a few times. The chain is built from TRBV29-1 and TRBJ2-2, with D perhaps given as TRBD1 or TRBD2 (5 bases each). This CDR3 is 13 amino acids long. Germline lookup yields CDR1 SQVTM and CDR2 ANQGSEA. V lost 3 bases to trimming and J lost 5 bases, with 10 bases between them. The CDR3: CSVDRESTGELFF. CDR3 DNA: TGCAGCGTTGACAGGGAGAGTACCGGGGAGCTGTTTTTT.

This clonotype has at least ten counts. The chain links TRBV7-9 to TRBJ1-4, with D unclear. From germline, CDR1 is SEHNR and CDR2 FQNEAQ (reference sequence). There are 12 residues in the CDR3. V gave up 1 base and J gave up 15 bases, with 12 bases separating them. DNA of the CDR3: TGTGCCAGCAGCTTAGAGGGAGAGTATGTGTTTTTT. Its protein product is CASSLEGEYVFF.

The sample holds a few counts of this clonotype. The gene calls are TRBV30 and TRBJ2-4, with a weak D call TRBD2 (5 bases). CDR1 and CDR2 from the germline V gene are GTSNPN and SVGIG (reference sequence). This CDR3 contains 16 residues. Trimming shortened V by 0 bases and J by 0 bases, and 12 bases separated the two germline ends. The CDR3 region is CAWSVSGSLAKNIQYF. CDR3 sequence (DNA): TGTGCCTGGAGTGTCTCGGGGTCGCTAGCCAAAAACATTCAGTACTTC.

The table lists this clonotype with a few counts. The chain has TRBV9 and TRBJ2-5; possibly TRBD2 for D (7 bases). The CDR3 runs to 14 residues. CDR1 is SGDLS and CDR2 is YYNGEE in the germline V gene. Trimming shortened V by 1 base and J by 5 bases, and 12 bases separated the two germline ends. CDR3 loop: CASSVTQGGETQYF. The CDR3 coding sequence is TGTGCCAGCAGCGTAACACAGGGAGGGGAGACCCAGTACTTC.

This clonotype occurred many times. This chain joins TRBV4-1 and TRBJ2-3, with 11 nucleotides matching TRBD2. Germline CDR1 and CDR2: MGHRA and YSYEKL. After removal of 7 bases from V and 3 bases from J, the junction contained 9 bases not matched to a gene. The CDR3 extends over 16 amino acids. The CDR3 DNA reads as TGCGCCAGCACGGCTAGCGGGGGGCTAGGGACAGATACGCAGTATTTT. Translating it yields CASTASGGLGTDTQYF.